This T cell receptor (beta chain) came from a study of shared clonotypes between healthy human individuals. Overall study results and limits: Generation probabilities of non-shared clonotypes were lower (relative to those shared by all four donors).

V gave up 9 bases and J gave up 1 base, with 13 bases separating them. Germline loops: CDR1 MNHNS, CDR2 SASEGT. CDR3 length equals 14 residues. It was across several immunoSEQ plates that each subset's genomic DNA was evenly split. In the source study's methods: Filtering was not the same, since immunoSEQ gave junction-only sequences without quality scores. Sequencing was performed with immunoSEQ multiplex PCR; in TCRdb, only in-frame clones are kept and a portion is missing. The V and J calls and the clone size are those of that table, but D and trimming were determined from the DNA. The table has 2.3 million or so clones, roughly 93% seen once. Both subsets, CD45RA+ naive and CD45RA-negative memory, were split from the CD4+ cells. Of note for this clone: Its antigen remains unknown.

This clonotype originated in a man between 18 and 35 years old in good health. Some clones in this sample may be carry-over from other donors' samples. The genes are TRBV6-1 and TRBJ1-3; the D gene is possibly TRBD1 (5 bases). Sequenced material: naive CD4+ T cells from PBMCs. The subset is: CD45RA+ positively selected. CDR3 in DNA: TGTGCCAGTGGGACGCGTGTATCTGGAAACACCATATATTTT. Its translation is CASGTRVSGNTIYF.